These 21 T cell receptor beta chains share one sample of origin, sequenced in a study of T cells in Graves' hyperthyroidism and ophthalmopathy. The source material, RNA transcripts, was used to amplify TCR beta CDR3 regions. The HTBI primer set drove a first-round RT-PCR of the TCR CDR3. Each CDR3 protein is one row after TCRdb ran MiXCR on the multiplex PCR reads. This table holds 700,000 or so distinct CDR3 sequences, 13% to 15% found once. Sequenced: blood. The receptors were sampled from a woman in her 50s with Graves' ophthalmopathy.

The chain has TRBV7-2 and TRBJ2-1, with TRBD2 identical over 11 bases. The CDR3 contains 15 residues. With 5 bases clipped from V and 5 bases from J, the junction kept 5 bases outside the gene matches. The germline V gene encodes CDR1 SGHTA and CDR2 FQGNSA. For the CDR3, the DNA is TGTGCCAGCAGCCAACTAGCGGGAGAGCACAATGAGCAGTTCTTC. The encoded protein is CASSQLAGEHNEQFF.

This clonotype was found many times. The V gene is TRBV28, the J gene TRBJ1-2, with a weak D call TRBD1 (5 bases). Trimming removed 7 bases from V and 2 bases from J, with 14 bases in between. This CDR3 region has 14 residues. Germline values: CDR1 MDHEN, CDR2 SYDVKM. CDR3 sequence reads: CASTLGGVNYGYTF. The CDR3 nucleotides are TGTGCCAGCACCCTGGGAGGGGTAAACTATGGCTACACCTTC.

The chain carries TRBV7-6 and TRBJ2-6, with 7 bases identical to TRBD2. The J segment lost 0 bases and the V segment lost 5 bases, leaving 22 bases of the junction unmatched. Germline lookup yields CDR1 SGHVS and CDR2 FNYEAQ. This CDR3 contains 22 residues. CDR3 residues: CASSRYFALLASHLSGANVLTF. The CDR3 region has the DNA TGTGCCAGCAGCCGCTACTTCGCTCTACTAGCGTCACATCTCTCTGGGGCCAACGTCCTGACTTTC.

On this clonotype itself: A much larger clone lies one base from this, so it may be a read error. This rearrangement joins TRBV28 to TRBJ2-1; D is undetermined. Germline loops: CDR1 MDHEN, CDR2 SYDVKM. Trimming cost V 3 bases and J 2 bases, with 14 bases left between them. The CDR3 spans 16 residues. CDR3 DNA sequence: TGTGCCAGCAGTTTCCCGCAGGAGAGCCCCTACAATGAGCAGTTCTTC. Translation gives CASSFPQESPYNEQFF.

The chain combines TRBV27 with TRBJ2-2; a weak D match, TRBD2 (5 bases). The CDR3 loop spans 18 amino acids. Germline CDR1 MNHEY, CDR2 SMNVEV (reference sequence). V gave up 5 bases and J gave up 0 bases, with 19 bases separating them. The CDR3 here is CASSPENERFANTGELFF. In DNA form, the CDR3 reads TGTGCCAGCAGTCCTGAAAACGAGCGGTTCGCGAACACCGGGGAGCTGTTTTTT.

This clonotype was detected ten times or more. The CDR3 DNA follows: TGTGCCAGCAGTTCCAATCCGACATTCTATGGCTACACCTTC. It yields the protein CASSSNPTFYGYTF. The chain carries TRBV12-3 or TRBV12-4 and TRBJ1-2; no clear D gene. This CDR3 contains 14 residues. The germline V and J ends were trimmed by 4 bases and 4 bases, with 13 bases remaining between them.

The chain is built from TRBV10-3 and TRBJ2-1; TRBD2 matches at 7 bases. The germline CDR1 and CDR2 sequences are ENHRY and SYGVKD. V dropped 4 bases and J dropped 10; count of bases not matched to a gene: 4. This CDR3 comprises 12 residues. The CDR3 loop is CAISGLAEEQFF. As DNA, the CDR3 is TGTGCCATCAGTGGTCTAGCGGAAGAGCAGTTCTTC.

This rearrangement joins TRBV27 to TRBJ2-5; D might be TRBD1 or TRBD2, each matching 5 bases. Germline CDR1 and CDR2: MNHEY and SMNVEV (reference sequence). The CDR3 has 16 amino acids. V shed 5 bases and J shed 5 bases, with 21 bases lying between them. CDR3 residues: CASSPHLGQGGETQYF. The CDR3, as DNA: TGTGCCAGCAGTCCCCACCTCGGCCAGGGCGGGGAGACCCAGTACTTC.

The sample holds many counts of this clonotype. This CDR3 reads CASSLSGPRGDIQYF. CDR3 nucleotide sequence: TGTGCCAGCAGTTTATCGGGACCCCGCGGAGACATTCAGTACTTC. The chain combines TRBV28 with TRBJ2-4; D may be TRBD1 or TRBD2 (5 bases each). The length of the CDR3 is 15 residues. From germline, CDR1 is MDHEN and CDR2 SYDVKM. Trimming shortened V by 1 base and J by 8 bases, and 15 bases separated the two germline ends.

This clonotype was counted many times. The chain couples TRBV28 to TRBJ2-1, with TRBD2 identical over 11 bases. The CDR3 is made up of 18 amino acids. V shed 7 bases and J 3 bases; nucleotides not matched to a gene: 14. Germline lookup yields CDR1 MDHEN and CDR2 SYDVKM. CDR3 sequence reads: CASMSASSGRIGYNEQFF. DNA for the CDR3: TGTGCCAGCATGTCCGCCTCTAGCGGGAGGATAGGCTACAATGAGCAGTTCTTC. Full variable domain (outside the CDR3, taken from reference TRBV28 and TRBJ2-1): DVKVTQSSRYLVKRTGEKVFLECVQDMDHENMFWYRQDPGLGLRLIYFSYDVKMKEKGDIPEGYSVSREKKERFSLILESASTNQTSMYLCASMSASSGRIGYNEQFFGPGTRLTVL.

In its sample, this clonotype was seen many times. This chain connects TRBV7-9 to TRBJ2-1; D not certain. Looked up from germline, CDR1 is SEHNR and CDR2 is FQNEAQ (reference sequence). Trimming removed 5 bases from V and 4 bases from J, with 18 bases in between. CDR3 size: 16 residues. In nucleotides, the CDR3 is TGTGCCAGCAGCCGAGCTACCCTCTTAAGGTACAATGAGCAGTTCTTC. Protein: CASSRATLLRYNEQFF.

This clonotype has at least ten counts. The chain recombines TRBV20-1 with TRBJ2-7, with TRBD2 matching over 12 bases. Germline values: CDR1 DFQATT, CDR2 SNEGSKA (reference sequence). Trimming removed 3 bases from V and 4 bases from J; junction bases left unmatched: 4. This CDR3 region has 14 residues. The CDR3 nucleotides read TGCAGTGCTAGGACCACTAGCGGGAGGTACGAGCAGTACTTC. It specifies CSARTTSGRYEQYF.

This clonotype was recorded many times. The CDR3 sequence: CASSSRQPNTVNTEAFF. For the CDR3, the DNA is TGTGCCAGCAGCTCCCGTCAGCCGAACACGGTGAACACTGAAGCTTTCTTT. The V call is TRBV5-6, the J call TRBJ1-1, with D unresolved. The CDR3 covers 17 residues. Trimming pared 3 bases from V and 0 bases from J, leaving 18 bases between. The V gene's germline CDR1 is SGHDT and CDR2 YYEEEE.

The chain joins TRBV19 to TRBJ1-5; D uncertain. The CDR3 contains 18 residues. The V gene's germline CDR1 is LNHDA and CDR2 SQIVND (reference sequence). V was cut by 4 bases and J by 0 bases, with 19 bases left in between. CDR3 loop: CASSKLSTGVLSNQPQHF. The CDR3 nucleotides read TGTGCCAGTAGTAAACTCTCGACCGGGGTCCTTAGCAATCAGCCCCAGCATTTT.

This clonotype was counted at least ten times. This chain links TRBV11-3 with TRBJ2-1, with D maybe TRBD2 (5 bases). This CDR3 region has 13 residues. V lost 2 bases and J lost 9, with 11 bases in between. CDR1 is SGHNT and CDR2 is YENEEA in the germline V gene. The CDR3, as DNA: TGTGCCAGCAGCTTACCACTAGAGGGTGAGCAGTTCTTC. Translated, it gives CASSLPLEGEQFF.

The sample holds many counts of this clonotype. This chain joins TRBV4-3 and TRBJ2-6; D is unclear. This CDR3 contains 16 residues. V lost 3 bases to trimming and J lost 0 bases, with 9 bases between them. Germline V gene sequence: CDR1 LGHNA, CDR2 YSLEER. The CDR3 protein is CASSHLASSGANVLTF. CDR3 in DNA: TGCGCCAGCAGCCACCTCGCGAGCTCTGGGGCCAACGTCCTGACTTTC.

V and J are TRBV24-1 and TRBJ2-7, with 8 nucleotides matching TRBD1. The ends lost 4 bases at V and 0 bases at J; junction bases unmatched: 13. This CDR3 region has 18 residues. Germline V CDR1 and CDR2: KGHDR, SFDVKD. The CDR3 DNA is TGTGCCACCAGTGACAAAGACAGGGGTCCGCCCCCCTCCTACGAGCAGTACTTC. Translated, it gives CATSDKDRGPPPSYEQYF.

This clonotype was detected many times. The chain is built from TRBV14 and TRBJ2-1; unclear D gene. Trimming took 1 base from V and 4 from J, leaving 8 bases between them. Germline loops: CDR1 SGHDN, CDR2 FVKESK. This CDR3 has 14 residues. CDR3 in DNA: TGTGCCAGCAGCCAAGTAGTCAGGTACAATGAGCAGTTCTTC. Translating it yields CASSQVVRYNEQFF.

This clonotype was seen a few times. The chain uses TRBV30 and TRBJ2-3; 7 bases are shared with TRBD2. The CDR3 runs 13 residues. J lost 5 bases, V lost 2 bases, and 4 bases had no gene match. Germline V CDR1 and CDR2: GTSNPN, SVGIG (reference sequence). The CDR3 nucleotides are TGTGCCTGGAGTTTAACGGGAGGAGATACGCAGTATTTT. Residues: CAWSLTGGDTQYF.

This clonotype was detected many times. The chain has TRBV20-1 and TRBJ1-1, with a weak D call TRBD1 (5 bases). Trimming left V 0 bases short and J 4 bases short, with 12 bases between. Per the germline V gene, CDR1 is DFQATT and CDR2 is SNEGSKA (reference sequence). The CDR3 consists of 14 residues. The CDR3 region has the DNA TGCAGTGCTAGAGAACTTGGGGGAGCCACTGAAGCTTTCTTT. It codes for CSARELGGATEAFF.

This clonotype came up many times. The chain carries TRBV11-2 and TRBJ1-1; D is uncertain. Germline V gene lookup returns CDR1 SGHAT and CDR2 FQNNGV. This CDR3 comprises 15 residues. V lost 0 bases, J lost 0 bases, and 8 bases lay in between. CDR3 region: CASSLDGLMNTEAFF. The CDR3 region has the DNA TGTGCCAGCAGCTTAGATGGACTCATGAACACTGAAGCTTTCTTT.